This T cell receptor beta chain was sequenced for a study of cytomegalovirus exposure and HLA in healthy donors. Study outcomes and limitations: As immune exposure information, only CMV serostatus was available.

PCR primers comprised 60 Vbeta and 13 Jbeta primers. How the authors handled the data: Some 9.9 million shared chains were among 80 million or so unique TCR beta chains counted in a later analysis. Sequencing used immunoSEQ multiplex PCR; TCRdb keeps in-frame clones, though not all of them. D and trimming were read from the DNA, whereas the V and J calls and clone size are those reported in that table. The sample lists around 170,000 clones; over 70% were seen once. This clone was counted a few times. Its target is unknown. This TCR was recovered from a woman aged 50 to 60 in good health and CMV-seronegative. Material: PBMCs.

Written as DNA, the CDR3 is TGCAGCGTTGAAGACCCCCCAGGGGGAGGGCAGTTCTTC. This codes for CSVEDPPGGGQFF. V and J are TRBV29-1 and TRBJ2-1; the D gene is possibly TRBD1 (7 bases). Germline CDR1 and CDR2: SQVTM and ANQGSEA. Trimming pared 0 bases from V and 12 bases from J, leaving 15 bases between. The CDR3 is 13 amino acids.